One sample yielded the 20 T cell receptor beta chains listed below, sequenced in a study of cytomegalovirus exposure and HLA in healthy donors (dated by TCRdb to 2016 to 2017). Library generation was performed with the immunoSEQ multiplex PCR assay. The multiplex PCR relied on a mix of 60 forward primers for TCR Vbeta segments and 13 reverse primers for TCR Jbeta segments. TCRdb limited this immuneACCESS table to in-frame rearrangements with V and J called. A share of clones is missing; checked studies link under half to unresolved V genes, and the rest is unexplained. In all, the sample holds some 190,000 clones, and 77% of those were seen once. Jointly, the top ten make up about 1.5% of the sample. The sample was PBMCs. All receptors derive from a man aged 18 to 30 in good health and CMV-seronegative.

This clone appeared a few times. The chain joins TRBV2 to TRBJ1-2; D uncertain. The CDR3 runs to 11 residues. The germline V and J ends were trimmed by 8 bases and 7 bases, with 11 bases remaining between them. Germline V CDR1 and CDR2: SNHLY, FYNNEI. DNA for the CDR3: TGTGCCAGCGGAGAAAGCGGTGGCTACACCTTC. It specifies CASGESGGYTF.

The V call is TRBV19, the J call TRBJ2-2; D not resolved. The length of the CDR3 is 14 residues. Trimming removed 7 bases at V and 1 base at J, with 10 bases between. Germline CDR1 is LNHDA and CDR2 is SQIVND (reference sequence). CDR3 residues: CASNLRMNTGELFF. The CDR3 DNA sequence: TGTGCCAGTAATCTCAGAATGAACACCGGGGAGCTGTTTTTT.

The chain is built from TRBV6-6 and TRBJ1-3; 10 nucleotides agree with TRBD1. This CDR3 is 16 amino acids long. Germline V lookup: CDR1 MNHNY, CDR2 SVGAGI (reference sequence). V lost 8 bases to trimming and J lost 0 bases; unmatched junction nucleotides: 7. The CDR3 bases are TGTGCCAGCGGAGGGACAGGGGCCCACTCTGGAAACACCATATATTTT. Protein sequence: CASGGTGAHSGNTIYF.

The gene calls are TRBV14 and TRBJ1-4; the D is unclear. The CDR3 is made up of 14 amino acids. Trimming removed 2 bases from V and 5 bases from J, with 9 bases in between. The V gene's germline CDR1 is SGHDN and CDR2 FVKESK. Written as DNA, the CDR3 is TGTGCCAGCAGCCAATTGAGGCAAAATGAAAAACTGTTTTTT. Translating it yields CASSQLRQNEKLFF.

The V call is TRBV27, the J call TRBJ2-1, with D perhaps matching TRBD2 (6 bases). Germline-derived CDR1 and CDR2 are MNHEY and SMNVEV (reference sequence). Trimming shortened V by 5 bases and J by 2 bases, and 25 bases separated the two germline ends. The CDR3 sequence is 19 residues long. The CDR3 coding sequence is TGTGCCAGCAGTGCGACTAGGGTCGGTGCGGGAAAAACCTACAATGAGCAGTTCTTC. Amino acid sequence: CASSATRVGAGKTYNEQFF.

The V gene is TRBV2, the J gene TRBJ2-2; 7 nucleotides line up with TRBD1. The CDR3 runs to 16 residues. Germline V gene lookup returns CDR1 SNHLY and CDR2 FYNNEI. Losses at the gene ends were 7 bases for V and 2 bases for J; bases not matched to a gene: 10. The DNA of the CDR3 is TGTGCCAGCACCCGACAGGGACACCTCAACACCGGGGAGCTGTTTTTT. The encoded protein is CASTRQGHLNTGELFF.

The chain's CDR3 is CASSYGGEGPGEKLFF. CDR3 sequence (DNA): TGTGCCAGCAGTTACGGCGGGGAGGGACCAGGTGAAAAACTGTTTTTT. The chain links TRBV6-5 to TRBJ1-4; tentatively, D is TRBD1 (5 bases). V was pared by 2 bases and J by 7 bases, with 17 bases between. The CDR3 is 16 residues long. CDR1 is MNHEY, CDR2 SVGAGI, per germline.

V usage is TRBV19 and J usage is TRBJ2-3; TRBD2 agrees at 7 bases. This CDR3 region has 14 residues. From germline, CDR1 is LNHDA and CDR2 SQIVND (reference sequence). V trimming: 6 bases; J trimming: 2 bases; junction bases outside the gene matches: 5. The CDR3 reads CASSILAATDTQYF. The DNA for the CDR3 is TGTGCCAGTAGCATTCTAGCGGCCACAGATACGCAGTATTTT.

The chain carries TRBV11-2 and TRBJ2-3; 13 nucleotides agree with TRBD2. Germline lookup yields CDR1 SGHAT and CDR2 FQNNGV. The V segment lost 8 bases and the J segment 4 bases; nucleotides outside the gene matches: 3. The CDR3 consists of 14 residues. Here the CDR3 reads CASGLAGAADTQYF. In DNA form, the CDR3 reads TGTGCCAGCGGACTAGCGGGAGCAGCAGATACGCAGTATTTT. The entire variable domain, with the rest obtained from reference TRBV11-2 and TRBJ2-3, is as follows: EAGVAQSPRYKIIEKRQSVAFWCNPISGHATLYWYQQILGQGPKLLIQFQNNGVVDDSQLPKDRFSAERLKGVDSTLKIQPAKLEDSAVYLCASGLAGAADTQYFGPGTRLTVL.

This clone was detected only once. The chain couples TRBV6-5 to TRBJ1-1; D possibly corresponds to TRBD1 (6 bases). Trimming pared 7 bases from V and 1 base from J, leaving 13 bases between. Germline values: CDR1 MNHEY, CDR2 SVGAGI. This CDR3 is 14 amino acids long. Here the CDR3 DNA reads TGTGCCAGCAAGCCCGGCAGGGGGAACACTGAAGCTTTCTTT. Translated, it gives CASKPGRGNTEAFF.

This chain links TRBV30 with TRBJ2-7, with TRBD1 matching over 9 bases. V was pared by 7 bases and J by 5 bases, with 12 bases of the junction left unmatched. Germline values: CDR1 GTSNPN, CDR2 SVGIG (reference sequence). The length of the CDR3 is 14 residues. The CDR3 DNA reads as TGTGCCTCCTCAATCCCGGACAGGGGCCACGAGCAGTACTTC. Protein product: CASSIPDRGHEQYF.

The chain carries TRBV9 and TRBJ2-7, with a possible D match to TRBD2 (5 bases). V was pared by 3 bases and J by 6 bases, with 13 bases between. Germline CDR1 and CDR2: SGDLS and YYNGEE. There are 13 residues in the CDR3. The CDR3 spells CASSARVFSEQYF. The DNA for the CDR3 is TGTGCCAGCAGCGCGCGGGTATTTTCCGAGCAGTACTTC. The variable domain in full, completed from reference TRBV9 and TRBJ2-7, reads DSGVTQTPKHLITATGQRVTLRCSPRSGDLSVYWYQQSLDQGLQFLIQYYNGEERAKGNILERFSAQQFPDLHSELNLSSLELGDSALYFCASSARVFSEQYFGPGTRLTVT.

This chain connects TRBV19 to TRBJ1-1; a possible D gene is TRBD1 (5 bases). The V and J ends lost 4 bases and 5 bases respectively, with 17 bases between them. From germline, CDR1 is LNHDA and CDR2 SQIVND (reference sequence). The CDR3 has 15 amino acids. CDR3 protein: CASSTRLGGGTEAFF. CDR3 coding DNA: TGTGCCAGTAGTACCCGATTGGGGGGGGGAACTGAAGCTTTCTTT.

This sequence joins TRBV6-5 and TRBJ2-5; TRBD1 matches at 7 bases. Germline loops: CDR1 MNHEY, CDR2 SVGAGI. The CDR3 contains 14 residues. J gave up 4 bases and V 8 bases, and 10 bases lay outside the gene matches. CDR3 nucleotide sequence: TGTGCCAGCCGAAGACAGGGAAATCGAGAGACCCAGTACTTC. It translates to CASRRQGNRETQYF.

CDR3 sequence reads: CASSQIGGQGGEQYF. DNA of the CDR3: TGTGCCAGCAGCCAAATCGGGGGCCAGGGGGGCGAGCAGTACTTC. The V gene is TRBV14, the J gene TRBJ2-7, with a tentative D call TRBD1 (7 bases). The CDR3 extends over 15 amino acids. V gave up 2 bases and J gave up 6 bases, with 17 bases separating them. In germline, CDR1 is SGHDN, CDR2 FVKESK.

This CDR3 is CASSSPGLAGAWDEQFF. In DNA form, the CDR3 reads TGTGCCAGCAGCTCTCCTGGACTAGCGGGAGCGTGGGATGAGCAGTTCTTC. The chain employs TRBV11-3 and TRBJ2-1, with 13 bases fitting TRBD2. The CDR3 runs 17 residues. The V gene end was trimmed by 4 bases and the J gene end by 8 bases; junction bases not matched to a gene: 11. The germline V gene encodes CDR1 SGHNT and CDR2 YENEEA.

Of note for this clone: One end of the junction fails to match germline, which may point to a read error. The rearrangement links TRBV6-1 to TRBJ2-4; 8 positions match TRBD2. Per germline, CDR1 MNHNS and CDR2 SASEGT. The CDR3 consists of 17 residues. DNA of the CDR3: TGTGCCAGCAGTAAAGCTCACCGCGGGGGGCCGCAGGGCATTCAGTACTTC. Translated: CASSKAHRGGPQGIQYF.

V usage is TRBV13 and J usage is TRBJ1-2; the D is unclear. This CDR3 has 15 amino acids. Between the trimmed V and J ends, which lost 4 bases and 5 bases, there was a span of 17 bases. Germline assignment: CDR1 PRHDT and CDR2 FYEKMQ (reference sequence). The CDR3 here is CASSSIVGSPYGYTF. DNA for the CDR3: TGTGCCAGCAGCTCAATCGTGGGTAGCCCGTATGGCTACACCTTC.

The V gene is TRBV5-4, the J gene TRBJ1-1; 7 bases match TRBD1. Germline V gene sequence: CDR1 SGHNT, CDR2 YYREEE (reference sequence). This CDR3 is built from 16 residues. The J segment lost 1 base and the V segment lost 3 bases, leaving 9 bases of the junction unmatched. The CDR3 region is CASSSAGGSWNTEAFF. The CDR3 DNA sequence: TGTGCCAGCAGCTCAGCAGGGGGATCTTGGAACACTGAAGCTTTCTTT.

DNA for the CDR3: TGTGCCAGCTCTGGGAGCGGCACTGAAGCTTTCTTT. Its translation: CASSGSGTEAFF. J is TRBJ1-1 and V is TRBV27; D is uncertain. The CDR3 loop spans 12 amino acids. Trimming pared 8 bases from V and 4 bases from J, leaving 11 bases between. CDR1 is MNHEY and CDR2 is SMNVEV in the germline V gene (reference sequence).